Listed here are 20 T cell receptor beta chains from one sample, sequenced in a study of blood T cell repertoires in COVID-19. This table comes from immunoSEQ multiplex PCR, and its TCRdb copy is limited to in-frame clones, with some not included. The sample includes fewer than 300,000 clones, about four fifths of them seen just once. Sequenced: PBMCs or T cells enriched from blood (not recorded which). All receptors come from a man between 40 and 49 years old who had been exposed to COVID-19.

J is TRBJ1-2 and V is TRBV14, with TRBD1 identical over 7 bases. V lost 0 bases, J lost 2 bases, and 6 bases stayed unmatched. This CDR3 is 16 amino acids long. From germline, CDR1 is SGHDN and CDR2 FVKESK. CDR3 sequence reads: CASSQDQGDANYGYTF. Here the CDR3 DNA reads TGTGCCAGCAGCCAAGATCAGGGGGACGCCAACTATGGCTACACCTTC.

This chain connects TRBV12-5 to TRBJ1-5; D gene unclear. V shed 1 base and J shed 6 bases, with 7 bases lying between them. The V gene's germline CDR1 is LGHNT and CDR2 FRNRAP. The length of the CDR3 is 13 residues. The CDR3 DNA sequence: TGTGCTAGTGGTTTGGAAGCTCGTCAGCCCCAGCATTTT. Amino acids: CASGLEARQPQHF.

The chain employs TRBV5-1 and TRBJ2-3; TRBD1 aligns across 10 bases. The V gene's germline CDR1 is SGHRS and CDR2 YFSETQ. V shed 2 bases and J 2 bases; nucleotides not matched to a gene: 5. This CDR3 has 16 amino acids. CDR3 residues: CASSFRQGANTDTQYF. DNA of the CDR3: TGCGCCAGCAGCTTCCGACAGGGGGCAAACACAGATACGCAGTATTTT. The variable domain in full, with the rest retrieved from reference TRBV5-1 and TRBJ2-3, is KAGVTQTPRYLIKTRGQQVTLSCSPISGHRSVSWYQQTPGQGLQFLFEYFSETQRNKGNFPGRFSGRQFSNSRSEMNVSTLELGDSALYLCASSFRQGANTDTQYFGPGTRLTVL.

There are a few counts of this clone. CDR3 protein: CASSFGAASTDTQYF. The CDR3 DNA reads TGTGCCAGCAGCTTTGGGGCGGCGAGCACAGATACGCAGTATTTT. The V gene is TRBV7-3, the J gene TRBJ2-3; perhaps TRBD1 as D (5 bases). In germline, CDR1 is SGHTA, CDR2 FQGTGA. V dropped 3 bases and J dropped 0 bases, with 10 bases sitting between them. The CDR3 is made up of 15 amino acids.

The chain employs TRBV19 and TRBJ2-7, with 9 bases matching TRBD2. CDR1 is LNHDA and CDR2 is SQIVND in the germline V gene (reference sequence). Trimming took 10 bases from V and 12 from J; bases not matched to a gene: 10. This CDR3 contains 11 residues. The CDR3 region has the DNA TGTGCCACGTCTTTAGCGGGAGCTCTGTACTTC. Protein product: CATSLAGALYF. The full variable domain, in which reference TRBV19 and TRBJ2-7 provide the parts outside the CDR3, is DGGITQSPKYLFRKEGQNVTLSCEQNLNHDAMYWYRQDPGQGLRLIYYSQIVNDFQKGDIAEGYSVSREKKESFPLTVTSAQKNPTAFYLCATSLAGALYFGPGTRLTVT.

This clone has just one count. The chain couples TRBV14 to TRBJ2-1; TRBD2 aligns across 7 bases. The CDR3 totals 19 residues. Losses at the gene ends were 0 bases for V and 4 bases for J; bases not matched to a gene: 15. Germline CDR1 reads SGHDN; CDR2 reads FVKESK. CDR3 protein: CASSQDGGLGTSVYNEQFF. The CDR3 DNA reads TGTGCCAGCAGCCAAGATGGCGGTCTCGGTACTAGCGTGTACAATGAGCAGTTCTTC.

The chain joins TRBV18 to TRBJ2-2, with 10 bases that match TRBD1. Per the germline V gene, CDR1 is KGHSH and CDR2 is LQKENI. CDR3 length: 20 residues. The trim removed 6 bases at V and 7 bases at J, leaving 23 bases unmatched. The CDR3 sequence: CASSNPPTHPGTGAIGELFF. CDR3 nucleotide sequence: TGTGCCAGCTCCAACCCCCCCACCCATCCCGGGACAGGGGCTATCGGGGAGCTGTTTTTT.

V is TRBV21-1 and J is TRBJ2-6; TRBD1 is the table's D call and was not checked against the DNA. TRBV21-1 corresponds to a pseudogene. This CDR3 is 19 amino acids long. The CDR3 sequence: CASSKVDRDGGSGANVLTF. Written as DNA, the CDR3 is TGTGCCAGCAGCAAAGTAGACAGGGACGGTGGCTCTGGGGCCAACGTCCTGACTTTC.

This sequence joins TRBV14 and TRBJ2-5, with 9 bases fitting TRBD1. The length of the CDR3 is 15 residues. Germline V gene data show CDR1 as SGHDN and CDR2 as FVKESK. V lost 3 bases, J lost 5 bases, and 7 bases stayed unmatched. The CDR3 region has the DNA TGTGCCAGCAGCCAGAGGGGGACAGGGATGGAGACCCAGTACTTC. It specifies CASSQRGTGMETQYF.

This chain uses TRBV15 with TRBJ1-5; no definite D call. Trimming shortened V by 1 base and J by 5 bases, and 3 bases separated the two germline ends. Germline assignment: CDR1 LNHNV and CDR2 YYDKDF (reference sequence). The CDR3 consists of 12 residues. CDR3 protein: CATSRGDQPQHF. The DNA of the CDR3 is TGTGCCACCAGCAGAGGCGATCAGCCCCAGCATTTT.

J is TRBJ2-1 and V is TRBV7-3, with 9 bases aligning to TRBD1. Germline V gene data show CDR1 as SGHTA and CDR2 as FQGTGA. The J segment lost 10 bases and the V segment lost 5 bases, leaving 6 bases of the junction unmatched. The CDR3 loop spans 13 amino acids. The CDR3 bases are TGTGCCAGCAGCGTCACAGGGGGCGGAGAGCAGTTCTTC. It translates to CASSVTGGGEQFF.

This clone showed up just a few times. The J gene is TRBJ2-7, the V gene TRBV29-1, with TRBD1 identical over 8 bases. The CDR3 is 14 residues long. The junction had 9 bases not matched to a gene; V was cut back by 3 bases and J by 5 bases. From germline, CDR1 is SQVTM and CDR2 ANQGSEA. DNA of the CDR3: TGCAGCGTTGAGACGGGCCAGGGGGCTAACGAGCAGTACTTC. As protein: CSVETGQGANEQYF.

The V and J genes are TRBV27 and TRBJ2-7; tentative D call: TRBD2 (5 bases). The CDR3 runs to 17 residues. Germline V CDR1 and CDR2: MNHEY, SMNVEV (reference sequence). Deletions cut 6 bases from V and 6 bases from J, with 27 bases between. For the CDR3, the DNA is TGTGCCAGCAGCAACCGGCCCACACTCCCCCCCGCGGGCGAGCAGTACTTC. Translation gives CASSNRPTLPPAGEQYF.

This chain uses TRBV18 with TRBJ2-1; a weak D match, TRBD2 (5 bases). Germline loops: CDR1 KGHSH, CDR2 LQKENI. The CDR3 sequence is 17 residues long. V shed 4 bases and J shed 1 base, with 17 bases lying between them. The CDR3 nucleotides are TGTGCCAGCTCACTTTCGCTAGCAACGACTTCCTACAATGAGCAGTTCTTC. Encoded protein: CASSLSLATTSYNEQFF.

This rearrangement joins TRBV3-1 (or the pseudogene TRBV3-2) to TRBJ1-1, with 9 bases lining up with TRBD1. Looked up from germline, CDR1 is LGHDT and CDR2 is YNNKEL (reference sequence). The V segment lost 6 bases and the J segment 1 base; nucleotides outside the gene matches: 15. The CDR3 spans 18 residues. In nucleotides, the CDR3 is TGTGCCAGCAGTTTTCCTCGAGGTAGGGGACAGGGGAACACTGAAGCTTTCTTT. This encodes CASSFPRGRGQGNTEAFF.

The chain carries TRBV5-1 and TRBJ2-7; D is perhaps TRBD2 (6 bases). The germline V gene has CDR1 SGHRS and CDR2 YFSETQ. The CDR3 covers 17 residues. V lost 0 bases to trimming and J lost 0 bases, with 16 bases between them. The CDR3 DNA reads as TGCGCCAGCAGCTTGGGGGGAGGCCACGGGAGCTCCTACGAGCAGTACTTC. It translates to CASSLGGGHGSSYEQYF.

This chain links TRBV20-1 with TRBJ2-1, with TRBD2 identical over 7 bases. This CDR3 has 16 residues. V lost 6 bases, J lost 7 bases, and 18 bases stayed unmatched. CDR1 is DFQATT, CDR2 SNEGSKA, per germline (reference sequence). The CDR3 region is CSASSVAGDPWNEQFF. CDR3 DNA sequence: TGCAGTGCAAGTAGTGTTGCGGGAGACCCGTGGAATGAGCAGTTCTTC.

This chain joins TRBV27 and TRBJ2-1, with D perhaps matching TRBD2 (6 bases). The germline CDR1 and CDR2 sequences are MNHEY and SMNVEV (reference sequence). The CDR3 extends over 14 amino acids. The V end lost 5 bases, the J end lost 12 bases, and 20 bases lay between the germline ends. The CDR3 protein is CASSTSGTRGGQFF. For the CDR3, the DNA is TGTGCCAGCAGTACCTCCGGCACGCGGGGTGGGCAGTTCTTC.

The V gene is TRBV7-3, the J gene TRBJ1-1; the D gene is possibly TRBD1 (5 bases). From germline, CDR1 is SGHTA and CDR2 FQGTGA. Trimming took 6 bases from V and 4 from J, leaving 12 bases between them. The CDR3 runs to 13 residues. The CDR3 spells CASREQAGTEAFF. The DNA for the CDR3 is TGTGCCAGCAGAGAACAGGCCGGCACTGAAGCTTTCTTT.

The chain uses TRBV6-4 and TRBJ1-5; 10 bases fit TRBD1. The CDR3 contains 17 residues. Germline assignment: CDR1 MRHNA and CDR2 SNTAGT. Trimming at V came to 2 bases and at J to 2 bases, leaving 6 bases not matched to a gene. The CDR3 loop reads CASSDRDRGCGNQPQHF. Here the CDR3 DNA reads TGTGCCAGCAGTGACCGGGACAGGGGATGTGGCAATCAGCCCCAGCATTTT.